The clone carrying this T cell receptor (beta chain) was seen a few times. Its antigen is as yet unknown. The data were taken from a study of T cells in Graves' hyperthyroidism and ophthalmopathy. The germline V gene has CDR1 MNHNS and CDR2 SASEGT. The CDR3 runs 16 residues. V shed 2 bases, J shed 3 bases, and the junction held 4 bases outside the gene matches. Ophthalmopathy patients had moderate-to-severe active disease, CAS ≥3, NOSPECS ≥4, and disease duration under 3 months. RNA transcripts gave rise to amplified TCR beta CDR3 regions. Carried out on the TCR CDR3, a first-round RT-PCR used the HTBI primer set. MiXCR, run by TCRdb on the multiplex PCR reads, gives a single entry per CDR3 protein. The top ten hold around an eighth of the sample, which has about 640,000 distinct CDR3 sequences, about 14% seen once. Study-wide results and limits: Researchers report that a 13 V-J model separated ophthalmopathy from stable hyperthyroidism. Model-based prediction identified ophthalmopathy a median about 7 months prior to its onset. Most clonotypes that expanded in the thyroid above 0.001 also showed up in blood.

The chain couples TRBV6-1 to TRBJ2-7, with 13 bases identical to TRBD2. The specimen sequenced was blood. The sequence derives from a woman in her forties or fifties with Graves' ophthalmopathy. The CDR3 spells CASSETGLAGSYEQYF. The CDR3 coding sequence is TGTGCCAGCAGTGAAACGGGACTAGCGGGGAGCTACGAGCAGTACTTC.